Listed here are 22 T cell receptor beta chains from one sample, sequenced in a study of early T cells in non-severe SARS-CoV-2 infection. TCRdb re-derived calls from the 5' RACE reads in MiXCR, one entry per CDR3 protein. Altogether 25,000 to 30,000 distinct CDR3 sequences are present, less than 4.5% being singletons, with the ten largest covering more than 9.5%. Sequencing input: whole blood. The receptors stem from an adult who was a healthcare worker with PCR-confirmed SARS-CoV-2 infection or an uninfected control (not recorded which).

In its sample, this clonotype was seen many times. The V call is TRBV4-1, the J call TRBJ2-3, with D perhaps matching TRBD1 or TRBD2 (5 bases each). Trimming cost V 3 bases and J 7 bases, with 20 bases left between them. Germline V gene data show CDR1 as MGHRA and CDR2 as YSYEKL. The CDR3 covers 16 residues. In DNA, the CDR3 is TGCGCCAGCAGCCAGGGACGAGTCTTCTACGAGAATACGCAGTATTTT. Residues: CASSQGRVFYENTQYF.

In its sample, this clonotype was seen many times. The genes are TRBV2 and TRBJ2-1, with D uncertain. V gave up 4 bases and J gave up 4 bases, with 8 bases separating them. The CDR3 extends over 13 amino acids. Germline loops: CDR1 SNHLY, CDR2 FYNNEI. The chain's CDR3 is CASSVGLYNEQFF. DNA of the CDR3: TGTGCCAGCAGTGTTGGATTGTACAATGAGCAGTTCTTC.

The genes are TRBV12-3 or TRBV12-4 and TRBJ2-1, with TRBD2 matching 9 bases. V lost 2 bases to trimming and J lost 10 bases; unmatched junction nucleotides: 6. The length of the CDR3 is 14 residues. The CDR3: CASSLMVAGDEQFF. DNA for the CDR3: TGTGCCAGCAGTTTAATGGTAGCGGGAGACGAGCAGTTCTTC.

The table lists this clonotype with many counts. The rearrangement links TRBV4-1 to TRBJ2-3, with D possibly TRBD1 on 7 matching bases. The CDR3 is made up of 16 amino acids. Trimming cost V 4 bases and J 6 bases, with 20 bases left between them. Germline V gives CDR1 MGHRA, CDR2 YSYEKL. The CDR3 bases are TGCGCCAGCAGCCCGCTTGAAGGCAGGGGGGACGATACGCAGTATTTT. This translates into CASSPLEGRGDDTQYF.

There are many counts of this clonotype. This chain links TRBV24-1 with TRBJ1-1, with a possible D match to TRBD1 (6 bases). Per the germline V gene, CDR1 is KGHDR and CDR2 is SFDVKD. The V and J ends lost 9 bases and 1 base respectively, with 11 bases between them. The CDR3 sequence is 13 residues long. The CDR3 loop is CATQGHANTEAFF. The CDR3 DNA sequence: TGTGCCACCCAGGGACACGCGAACACTGAAGCTTTCTTT.

This clonotype showed up many times. The chain combines TRBV28 with TRBJ2-1; 7 positions agree with TRBD2. The CDR3 consists of 15 residues. Trimming cost V 3 bases and J 8 bases; bases outside gene matches: 10. The germline V gene has CDR1 MDHEN and CDR2 SYDVKM. CDR3 region: CASSFLGEGTDEQFF. CDR3 in DNA: TGTGCCAGCAGTTTCTTGGGGGAGGGAACGGATGAGCAGTTCTTC.

This clonotype has ten or more counts. This rearrangement joins TRBV29-1 to TRBJ1-5; D is undetermined. Germline CDR1 is SQVTM and CDR2 is ANQGSEA. The CDR3 runs 13 residues. Trimming took 7 bases from V and 2 from J, leaving 12 bases between them. Here the CDR3 reads CSAGVSGNQPQHF. The CDR3 DNA is TGCAGCGCTGGGGTGAGTGGCAATCAGCCCCAGCATTTT.

This clonotype came up many times. This sequence joins TRBV7-9 and TRBJ2-1, with D unclear. V was cut by 1 base and J by 8 bases, with 3 bases left in between. Germline assignment: CDR1 SEHNR and CDR2 FQNEAQ (reference sequence). CDR3 length: 11 amino acids. CDR3 sequence: CASSLGHEQFF. CDR3 nucleotide sequence: TGTGCCAGCAGCTTAGGGCATGAGCAGTTCTTC.

The gene calls are TRBV6-2 or TRBV6-3 and TRBJ2-1, with 10 bases fitting TRBD2. The CDR3 runs to 19 residues. J gave up 9 bases and V 7 bases, and 24 bases lay outside the gene matches. Germline CDR1 reads MNHEY; CDR2 reads SVGEGT. The DNA of the CDR3 is TGTGCCAGCATAGGACTCAGCGGGAGGGGCCTGCACTTTCTCAGTGAGCAGTTCTTC. This encodes CASIGLSGRGLHFLSEQFF.

This clonotype was observed at least ten times. The V gene is TRBV11-2, the J gene TRBJ2-1; tentatively, D is TRBD1 (6 bases). V shed 5 bases and J shed 9 bases, with 14 bases lying between them. The length of the CDR3 is 13 residues. Germline assignment: CDR1 SGHAT and CDR2 FQNNGV. The CDR3: CASSHDGTIEQFF. CDR3 sequence (DNA): TGTGCCAGCAGCCACGATGGGACAATTGAGCAGTTCTTC.

This clonotype is classed as medium-sized. The chain is built from TRBV6-2 or TRBV6-3 and TRBJ2-1; 10 bases map to TRBD2. CDR1 and CDR2 (germline): MNHEY, SVGEGT. The CDR3 contains 17 residues. With 0 bases clipped from V and 3 bases from J, the junction kept 5 bases outside the gene matches. CDR3 region: CASSYSPAGGVYNEQFF. The CDR3 nucleotides read TGTGCCAGCAGTTACTCGCCAGCGGGAGGGGTCTACAATGAGCAGTTCTTC.

The table lists this clonotype with many counts. The chain has TRBV12-3 or TRBV12-4 and TRBJ2-1; 9 nucleotides align to TRBD2. The CDR3 length is 14 residues. V lost 5 bases and J lost 6; bases outside the gene matches: 5. This CDR3 reads CASSKSSGSNEQFF. Here the CDR3 DNA reads TGTGCCAGCAGTAAGAGTAGCGGGAGCAATGAGCAGTTCTTC.

This clonotype has only a few counts. V and J are TRBV5-4 and TRBJ2-3, with D perhaps matching TRBD1 (6 bases). This CDR3 contains 16 residues. Germline V gene lookup returns CDR1 SGHNT and CDR2 YYREEE (reference sequence). V was pared by 0 bases and J by 3 bases, with 14 bases between. CDR3 nucleotides: TGTGCCAGCAGCTTGGGGGCCGGGACAACGACAGATACGCAGTATTTT. This gives the protein CASSLGAGTTTDTQYF.

By share of the sample, this clonotype is medium-sized (0.01 to 0.1%). The V call is TRBV5-1, the J call TRBJ2-3, with TRBD2 matching over 9 bases. Germline CDR1 reads SGHRS; CDR2 reads YFSETQ. V trimming: 4 bases; J trimming: 2 bases; junction bases outside the gene matches: 17. CDR3 size: 19 residues. This CDR3 is CASSPRLAGSGGNTDTQYF. DNA for the CDR3: TGCGCCAGCAGCCCCAGGCTAGCGGGGTCCGGAGGGAACACAGATACGCAGTATTTT.

This clonotype was counted many times. This chain links TRBV12-3 or TRBV12-4 with TRBJ2-1, with D possibly matching TRBD1 (7 bases). Trimming left V 5 bases short and J 5 bases short, with 16 bases between. The CDR3 spans 15 residues. CDR3 in DNA: TGTGCCAGCAGTCCAGGGGGGAATGAAGACAATGAGCAGTTCTTC. Translation: CASSPGGNEDNEQFF.

About this clonotype: Because the CDR3's place on the DNA is in doubt, the DNA is left out and the CDR3 is given as listed by TCRdb. This rearrangement joins TRBV7-6 to TRBJ2-2; the table names TRBD1, a call not compared with the DNA. Germline V lookup: CDR1 SGHVS, CDR2 FNYEAQ. The CDR3 adds up to 15 amino acids, both ends counted. CDR3 amino acids: CASSLRGGTPGSCFF.

V and J are TRBV7-3 and TRBJ2-3; 8 bases map to TRBD2. Trimming at V came to 1 base and at J to 0 bases, leaving 3 bases not matched to a gene. The CDR3 covers 16 residues. Germline V CDR1 and CDR2: SGHTA, FQGTGA. The CDR3 region is CASSLISGASTDTQYF. CDR3 in DNA: TGTGCCAGCAGCTTAATTAGCGGGGCTAGCACAGATACGCAGTATTTT.

This clonotype showed up many times. The rearrangement links TRBV6-6 to TRBJ2-1; no reliable D call. Trimming shortened V by 2 bases and J by 6 bases, and 8 bases separated the two germline ends. Germline V gene lookup returns CDR1 MNHNY and CDR2 SVGAGI (reference sequence). The CDR3 is 13 residues long. CDR3 residues: CASSYGQVNEQFF. The DNA of the CDR3 is TGTGCCAGCAGTTACGGGCAGGTCAATGAGCAGTTCTTC.

About this clonotype itself: The junction departs from germline at one end; a sequencing error may be responsible. The V call is TRBV6-2 or TRBV6-3, the J call TRBJ2-1; TRBD2 matches 10 bases. CDR3 length: 15 residues. The germline V gene has CDR1 MNHEY and CDR2 SVGEGT. Written as DNA, the CDR3 is TGTGCCAGCAGGCCTACCAGCGGGAGGGACAAAGAGCAGTTCTTC. This encodes CASRPTSGRDKEQFF.

This clonotype came up a few times. This chain uses TRBV12-3 or TRBV12-4 with TRBJ2-3, with no clear D. The CDR3 sequence is 15 residues long. V was cut by 2 bases and J by 2 bases, with 11 bases left in between. CDR3 residues: CASSLSGSFTDTQYF. The CDR3 DNA sequence: TGTGCCAGCAGTTTATCGGGCAGTTTCACAGATACGCAGTATTTT.

This clonotype was recorded many times. This chain uses TRBV6-2 or TRBV6-3 with TRBJ2-3, with unresolved D. Germline V lookup: CDR1 MNHEY, CDR2 SVGEGT. Trimming cost V 2 bases and J 4 bases, with 10 bases left between them. The CDR3 covers 14 residues. CDR3 nucleotides: TGTGCCAGCAGTTACGGAGTGGCAGCAGATACGCAGTATTTT. This sequence encodes CASSYGVAADTQYF.

The rearrangement uses TRBV4-1 and TRBJ1-3; 7 bases agree with TRBD1. From germline, CDR1 is MGHRA and CDR2 YSYEKL. The CDR3 runs 17 residues. V gave up 0 bases and J gave up 4 bases; unmatched junction bases: 9. Written as DNA, the CDR3 is TGCGCCAGCAGCCAAGATACAGGGGCAGGAGGGGGAAACACCATATATTTT. This encodes CASSQDTGAGGGNTIYF.